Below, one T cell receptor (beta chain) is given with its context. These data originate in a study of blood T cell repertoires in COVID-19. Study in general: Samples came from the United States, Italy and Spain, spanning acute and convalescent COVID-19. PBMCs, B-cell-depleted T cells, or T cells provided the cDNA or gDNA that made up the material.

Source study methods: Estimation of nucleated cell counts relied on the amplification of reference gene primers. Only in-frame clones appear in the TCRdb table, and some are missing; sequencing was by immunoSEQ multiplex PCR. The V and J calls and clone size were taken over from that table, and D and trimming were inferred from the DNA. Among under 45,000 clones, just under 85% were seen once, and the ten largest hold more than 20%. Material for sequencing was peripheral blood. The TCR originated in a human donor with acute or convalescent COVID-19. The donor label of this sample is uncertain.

This chain's CDR3 is CASSLGTSGIYEQYF. The CDR3 nucleotides are TGTGCCAGCAGCTTGGGGACTAGCGGGATCTACGAGCAGTACTTC. This chain connects TRBV5-4 to TRBJ2-7; 12 nucleotides match TRBD2. Germline CDR1 and CDR2: SGHNT and YYREEE (reference sequence). CDR3 length: 15 residues. V was clipped by 0 bases and J by 3 bases; unmatched bases: 1.